A selection of T cell receptor beta chains follows, all from one sample in a study of T cell responses to AZD1222 COVID-19 vaccine. TCRdb's table, derived via immunoSEQ multiplex PCR, lists solely in-frame clones and lacks some. The table includes approximately 96,000 clones, roughly 84% detected once. The sequencing used peripheral blood, collected 28 days after the second AZD1222 dose. The receptors shown here come from an adult who received the AZD1222 COVID-19 vaccine. Both conserved end residues are part of each CDR3. The D gene is left open where the match is weak. Size values are once, few and many counts, or a class for expanded clones, and some rows have none.

>.|.|TRBJ1-2|TRBV2|15
CASSEGLRPAWGYTF
TGTGCCAGCAGTGAGGGTTTGAGGCCAGCTTGGGGCTACACCTTC
>.|.|TRBJ2-7|TRBV6-6|14
CASSYQVASYEQYF
TGTGCCAGCAGTTACCAGGTGGCATCCTACGAGCAGTACTTC
>.|.|TRBJ1-1|TRBV5-8|11
CASILALGAFF
TGTGCCAGCATACTGGCCCTTGGAGCTTTCTTT
>.|.|TRBJ1-3|TRBV9|14
CASSPPDSGNTIYF
TGTGCCAGCAGCCCCCCGGACTCTGGAAACACCATATATTTT
>.|.|TRBJ2-7|TRBV7-2|13
CASSLEWAYEQYF
TGTGCCAGCAGCTTAGAGTGGGCCTACGAGCAGTACTTC
>TRBD2|.|TRBJ2-3|TRBV7-9|15
CASSLAGGTTDTQYF
TGTGCCAGCAGCTTAGCCGGGGGGACCACAGATACGCAGTATTTT
>TRBD2|.|TRBJ2-7|TRBV7-9|13
CASSPTSGYEQYF
TGTGCCAGCAGCCCGACTAGCGGGTACGAGCAGTACTTC
>.|.|TRBJ1-4|TRBV27|15
CASSLSRPSNEKLFF
TGTGCCAGCAGTTTATCTCGACCATCTAATGAAAAACTGTTTTTT
>TRBD1|few|TRBJ1-5|TRBV6-4|17
CASSGGQRGYSNQPQHF
TGTGCCAGCAGTGGGGGACAGAGGGGTTATAGCAATCAGCCCCAGCATTTT
>.|few|TRBJ2-2|TRBV5-1|14
CASSTTGNTGELFF
TGCGCCAGCAGCACGACAGGGAACACCGGGGAGCTGTTTTTT
>TRBD2|few|TRBJ2-7|TRBV27|14
CASSLTSGRSEQYF
TGTGCCAGCAGTTTGACTAGCGGGCGGAGCGAGCAGTACTTC
>.|.|TRBJ1-5|TRBV19|13
CASTGGGNQPQHF
TGTGCCAGTACGGGGGGCGGTAATCAGCCCCAGCATTTT
>TRBD2|.|TRBJ2-1|TRBV18|14
CASSRTSGNNEQFF
TGTGCCAGCTCACGGACTAGCGGGAACAATGAGCAGTTCTTC